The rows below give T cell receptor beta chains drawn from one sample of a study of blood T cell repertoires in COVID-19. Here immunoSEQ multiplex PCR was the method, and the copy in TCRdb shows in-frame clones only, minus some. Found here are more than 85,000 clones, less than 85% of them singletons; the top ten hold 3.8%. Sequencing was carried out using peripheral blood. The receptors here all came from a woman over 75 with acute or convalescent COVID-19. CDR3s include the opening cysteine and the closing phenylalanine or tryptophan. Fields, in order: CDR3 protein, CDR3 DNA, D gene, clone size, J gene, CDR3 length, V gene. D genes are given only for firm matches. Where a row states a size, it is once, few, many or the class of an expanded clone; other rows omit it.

CASGWREKLFF,TGTGCCAGTGGGTGGCGGGAAAAACTGTTTTTT,.,.,TRBJ1-4,11,TRBV6-5
CASSLDRNSPLHF,TGTGCCAGCAGCTTAGACAGGAATTCACCCCTCCACTTT,.,.,TRBJ1-6,13,TRBV11-2
CASSQVVGQGANEQYF,TGCGCCAGCAGCCAAGTCGTGGGACAGGGGGCCAACGAGCAGTACTTC,TRBD1,.,TRBJ2-7,16,TRBV4-1
CASSLGGLSTDTQYF,TGTGCCAGCAGCTTGGGGGGGCTTAGCACAGATACGCAGTATTTT,.,.,TRBJ2-3,15,TRBV7-3
CASSHAQGQGTEAFF,TGCGCCAGCAGCCACGCCCAGGGACAGGGGACTGAAGCTTTCTTT,TRBD1,.,TRBJ1-1,15,TRBV4-3
CASGDRRGLSGNTIYF,TGTGCCAGCGGGGACAGGCGGGGGCTCTCTGGAAACACCATATATTTT,TRBD1,few,TRBJ1-3,16,TRBV19
CASSLDGRAPYEQYF,TGTGCCAGCAGCTTGGACGGCAGGGCCCCCTACGAGCAGTACTTC,.,.,TRBJ2-7,15,TRBV5-4
CASSSTTPPTQYF,TGTGCCAGCAGTTCCACTACCCCCCCAACCCAGTACTTC,.,few,TRBJ2-5,13,TRBV28
CASSPGQGVNYGYTF,TGTGCCAGCAGTCCCGGACAGGGTGTTAACTATGGCTACACCTTC,TRBD1,.,TRBJ1-2,15,TRBV28
CASSLEAGFGNQPQHF,TGTGCCAGCAGCTTAGAAGCGGGATTCGGCAATCAGCCCCAGCATTTT,.,few,TRBJ1-5,16,TRBV7-8
CASSQTGTGEQFF,TGTGCCAGCAGCCAGACAGGGACGGGTGAGCAGTTCTTC,TRBD1,.,TRBJ2-1,13,TRBV3-1/TRBV3-2
CASSQVAGLTDTQYF,TGTGCCAGCAGCCAAGTGGCGGGTTTAACAGATACGCAGTATTTT,.,.,TRBJ2-3,15,TRBV3-1/TRBV3-2
CASSREETQYF,TGTGCCAGTAGCCGGGAAGAGACCCAGTACTTC,.,.,TRBJ2-5,11,TRBV19
CASSFGGIPEAFF,TGTGCCAGCAGCTTCGGGGGGATCCCTGAAGCTTTCTTT,.,once,TRBJ1-1,13,TRBV5-6
CASSLTTNEKLFF,TGTGCCAGCTCCCTTACAACTAATGAAAAACTGTTTTTT,.,.,TRBJ1-4,13,TRBV18
CATSDTDLDGYTF,TGTGCCACCAGTGATACCGACTTGGATGGCTACACCTTC,.,.,TRBJ1-2,13,TRBV24-1
CASSYSRFSGSVGDEQFF,TGTGCCAGCAGTTACTCGCGTTTTAGCGGGAGTGTTGGCGATGAGCAGTTCTTC,TRBD2,.,TRBJ2-1,18,TRBV6-2/TRBV6-3
CASSEEAGSNQPQHF,TGTGCCAGCAGTGAAGAGGCAGGGAGCAATCAGCCCCAGCATTTT,.,.,TRBJ1-5,15,TRBV2
CASSLQVNTEAFF,TGTGCCAGCAGTTTACAGGTGAACACTGAAGCTTTCTTT,.,few,TRBJ1-1,13,TRBV12-3/TRBV12-4
CASSLGNVGGEKLFF,TGTGCCAGCAGCTTAGGCAACGTTGGAGGGGAAAAACTGTTTTTT,.,.,TRBJ1-4,15,TRBV7-9
CASSQESSLAGVYEQYF,TGCGCCAGCAGCCAAGAAAGTAGCCTAGCGGGAGTCTACGAGCAGTACTTC,TRBD2,.,TRBJ2-7,17,TRBV4-3
CASSPSPGESSYNSPLHF,TGTGCCAGCAGTCCCTCCCCGGGGGAAAGCTCCTATAATTCACCCCTCCACTTT,.,.,TRBJ1-6,18,TRBV27
CASRGGQEYGYTF,TGTGCCAGCAGGGGGGGACAGGAATATGGCTACACCTTC,TRBD1,.,TRBJ1-2,13,TRBV2
CASSSTLIGLVWSQYF,TGTGCCAGCAGCTCTACCCTTATCGGCTTGGTTTGGAGCCAGTACTTC,.,.,TRBJ2-5,16,TRBV5-4
CASSPGRGDQPQHF,TGTGCCAGCTCACCAGGGCGGGGCGATCAGCCCCAGCATTTT,.,once,TRBJ1-5,14,TRBV18
CASRDNGVRSNQPQHF,TGTGCCTCCCGGGACAACGGGGTCAGGAGCAATCAGCCCCAGCATTTT,.,once,TRBJ1-5,16,TRBV19
CASSLANEQFF,TGCGCCAGCAGCTTGGCAAATGAGCAGTTCTTC,.,.,TRBJ2-1,11,TRBV5-1
CASSLTGSTHEQYF,TGTGCCAGCAGCTTGACAGGGTCGACCCACGAGCAGTACTTC,.,once,TRBJ2-7,14,TRBV5-6
CASSFVGTSGTYEQYF,TGTGCCAGCAGTTTTGTCGGAACTAGCGGAACCTACGAGCAGTACTTC,TRBD2,.,TRBJ2-7,16,TRBV27